The 5 T cell receptor beta chains presented below share a single source sample, sequenced in a study of graft-versus-host responses after intestinal transplantation. Only in-frame clones appear in the TCRdb table, and some are missing; sequencing was by immunoSEQ multiplex PCR. Among 120,000 or so clones listed, 90% to 95% were seen once. These receptors' targets are unknown. The source material was unstimulated CD8+ T cells sorted from spleen or lymph node cells, sampled before intestinal transplant. These receptors were collected from a human donor who received an intestinal transplant.

J is TRBJ2-1 and V is TRBV5-1; 7 bases are shared with TRBD1. The CDR3 extends over 17 amino acids. The germline V gene encodes CDR1 SGHRS and CDR2 YFSETQ. With V trimmed by 3 bases and J by 11 bases, 20 bases remained unmatched. CDR3 nucleotides: TGCGCCAGCAGCTGGACCCAATCCGGGACAGTGGGTAATCAGCAGTTCTTC. Translated, it gives CASSWTQSGTVGNQQFF. The variable domain in full, completed from reference TRBV5-1 and TRBJ2-1, reads KAGVTQTPRYLIKTRGQQVTLSCSPISGHRSVSWYQQTPGQGLQFLFEYFSETQRNKGNFPGRFSGRQFSNSRSEMNVSTLELGDSALYLCASSWTQSGTVGNQQFFGPGTRLTVL.

This chain uses TRBV5-1 with TRBJ1-2, with D possibly being TRBD1 (6 bases). Germline CDR1 and CDR2: SGHRS and YFSETQ. This CDR3 has 16 residues. V shed 4 bases and J shed 4 bases, with 20 bases lying between them. CDR3 nucleotide sequence: TGCGCCAGCAGCCCAAACGGGGGCAGGGGAGGCTATGGCTACACCTTC. As protein: CASSPNGGRGGYGYTF.

This rearrangement joins TRBV28 to TRBJ2-7, with 9 bases matching TRBD1. Looked up from germline, CDR1 is MDHEN and CDR2 is SYDVKM. V shed 6 bases, J shed 1 base, and the junction held 7 bases outside the gene matches. The CDR3 extends over 15 amino acids. The CDR3 coding sequence is TGTGCCAGCAGAGAATGGACAGGGGAATCCTACGAGCAGTACTTC. Protein: CASREWTGESYEQYF.

This chain connects TRBV11-2 to TRBJ2-7; 7 nucleotides align to TRBD1. Looked up from germline, CDR1 is SGHAT and CDR2 is FQNNGV. The V and J ends lost 1 base and 4 bases, in that order; junction bases with no gene match: 7. The CDR3 contains 15 residues. CDR3 residues: CASSLGRGRLYEQYF. DNA for the CDR3: TGTGCCAGCAGCTTAGGTAGGGGGCGCCTGTACGAGCAGTACTTC.

In its sample, this clone was seen once. J is TRBJ2-1 and V is TRBV7-9; TRBD2 agrees at 10 bases. V lost 5 bases to trimming and J lost 0 bases; unmatched junction nucleotides: 1. The CDR3 length is 15 residues. Per the germline V gene, CDR1 is SEHNR and CDR2 is FQNEAQ (reference sequence). The CDR3 DNA is TGTGCCAGCAGCGCTAGCGGGAGCTCCTACAATGAGCAGTTCTTC. This gives the protein CASSASGSSYNEQFF.